Listed here are 21 T cell receptor beta chains from one sample, sequenced in a study of Ad26.COV2.S vaccination and SARS-CoV-2 variants. Data came from immunoSEQ multiplex PCR; TCRdb stores just in-frame clones and leaves some out. The sample has 380,000 or so clones; about 83% are singletons. Stated treatment: some 20 received Ad26.COV2.S at low or high dose, single or two shots; 5 received placebo; per-sample allocation not given. At day 63 after the first vaccine or placebo injection, samples were drawn. The specimen comprised peripheral blood, sampled in a trial of Ad26.COV2.S vaccine versus placebo. Receptor source: a person aged 18-60 years who received the Ad26.COV2.S COVID-19 vaccine or a placebo.

This clone was counted only a few times. The chain's CDR3 is CASNPLPQGQHGAFF. The CDR3 nucleotides read TGTGCCAGCAACCCACTTCCACAGGGACAGCATGGAGCTTTCTTT. The rearrangement joins TRBV5-5 to TRBJ1-1; 7 nucleotides line up with TRBD1. V gave up 6 bases and J gave up 10 bases; unmatched junction bases: 18. Germline-derived CDR1 and CDR2 are SGHKS and YYEKEE (reference sequence). The CDR3 consists of 15 residues.

This sequence joins TRBV3-1 (or the pseudogene TRBV3-2) and TRBJ2-5; D might be TRBD2 (6 bases). V was shortened by 4 bases and J by 1 base, with 10 bases between the two germline ends. CDR1 LGHDT and CDR2 YNNKEL come from the germline V gene (reference sequence). The CDR3 has 14 residues. The CDR3 spells CASSPGELQETQYF. The CDR3 nucleotides are TGTGCCAGCAGCCCGGGGGAGCTCCAAGAGACCCAGTACTTC.

V usage is TRBV27 and J usage is TRBJ2-3; 9 bases map to TRBD2. Germline trimming cut 0 bases from V and 4 bases from J; bases unmatched to any gene: 5. CDR3 length equals 16 residues. The germline gives CDR1 MNHEY, CDR2 SMNVEV (reference sequence). CDR3 protein: CASSLSGGRASDTQYF. The DNA for the CDR3 is TGTGCCAGCAGTTTATCGGGCGGGAGGGCTTCAGATACGCAGTATTTT.

The chain links TRBV3-1 (or the pseudogene TRBV3-2) to TRBJ1-6; D not resolved. This CDR3 comprises 12 residues. The germline gives CDR1 LGHDT, CDR2 YNNKEL (reference sequence). Trimming stripped 4 bases from V and 9 bases from J, with 7 bases between. The CDR3 DNA reads TGTGCCAGCAGCCCGTCCACTTCACCCCTCCACTTT. Its translation: CASSPSTSPLHF.

The gene calls are TRBV24-1 and TRBJ2-2; TRBD1 is a possible D gene (6 bases). Trimming shortened V by 4 bases and J by 2 bases, and 13 bases separated the two germline ends. The CDR3 totals 16 residues. CDR1 is KGHDR and CDR2 is SFDVKD in the germline V gene. CDR3 sequence reads: CATSDAGTSNTGELFF. For the CDR3, the DNA is TGTGCCACCAGTGACGCCGGGACATCTAACACCGGGGAGCTGTTTTTT.

The J gene is TRBJ2-3, the V gene TRBV3-1 (or the pseudogene TRBV3-2); D ambiguous. CDR3 length equals 14 residues. The germline V gene has CDR1 LGHDT and CDR2 YNNKEL (reference sequence). The V end was cut by 0 bases, the J end by 6 bases, with 10 bases between. DNA of the CDR3: TGTGCCAGCAGCCAAGATACTGGACCGGATACGCAGTATTTT. This gives the protein CASSQDTGPDTQYF.

The chain combines TRBV5-1 with TRBJ2-7; tentatively, D is TRBD2 (6 bases). Germline V lookup: CDR1 SGHRS, CDR2 YFSETQ. The CDR3 is made up of 15 amino acids. Trimming stripped 2 bases from V and 7 bases from J, with 19 bases between. CDR3 in DNA: TGCGCCAGCAGCTTTGACCCAGCGGGCCTACTGGAGCAGTACTTC. This sequence encodes CASSFDPAGLLEQYF.

This clone was picked up many times. This chain connects TRBV2 to TRBJ2-7, with a tentative D call TRBD1 (5 bases). The CDR3 runs 13 residues. Trimming took 0 bases from V and 7 from J, leaving 10 bases between them. Germline loops: CDR1 SNHLY, CDR2 FYNNEI. The CDR3 coding sequence is TGTGCCAGCAGTGAAGCGGACATCTATGAGCAGTACTTC. This translates into CASSEADIYEQYF.

The genes are TRBV7-9 and TRBJ1-3, with a weak D call TRBD1 (5 bases). The CDR3 is made up of 19 amino acids. The V and J ends lost 0 bases and 0 bases respectively, with 18 bases between them. Germline CDR1 reads SEHNR; CDR2 reads FQNEAQ (reference sequence). This chain's CDR3 is CASSLAGPGAGSSGNTIYF. The CDR3 DNA reads as TGTGCCAGCAGCTTAGCGGGTCCCGGGGCTGGGAGCTCTGGAAACACCATATATTTT.

The V call is TRBV29-1, the J call TRBJ2-7; 10 positions agree with TRBD1. The germline V gene has CDR1 SQVTM and CDR2 ANQGSEA. This CDR3 contains 15 residues. Trimming removed 7 bases from V and 4 bases from J; junction bases left unmatched: 13. The CDR3 sequence is CSARLRGTGVYEQYF. DNA of the CDR3: TGCAGCGCAAGACTGCGGGGGACAGGGGTATACGAGCAGTACTTC.

The chain couples TRBV18 to TRBJ2-7; D is perhaps TRBD1 or TRBD2 (5 bases each). CDR1 is KGHSH and CDR2 is LQKENI in the germline V gene. This CDR3 spans 15 amino acids. V lost 3 bases to trimming and J lost 2 bases, with 14 bases between them. The CDR3 region has the DNA TGTGCCAGCTCACCCACGCAGGGAGCAGCCTACGAGCAGTACTTC. This gives the protein CASSPTQGAAYEQYF.

The rearrangement uses TRBV7-3 and TRBJ2-1, with 10 bases that match TRBD1. CDR1 and CDR2 from the germline V gene are SGHTA and FQGTGA. With 4 bases clipped from V and 1 base from J, the junction kept 1 base outside the gene matches. This CDR3 is 15 amino acids long. Written as DNA, the CDR3 is TGTGCCAGCAGCTGGGGACAGGGGTCCTACAATGAGCAGTTCTTC. Translation gives CASSWGQGSYNEQFF.

The chain has TRBV28 and TRBJ2-7; D is unresolved. The germline CDR1 and CDR2 sequences are MDHEN and SYDVKM. Trimming took 5 bases from V and 2 from J, leaving 13 bases between them. The CDR3 totals 14 residues. CDR3 loop: CASSQIRTTYEQYF. CDR3 bases: TGTGCCAGCAGTCAAATACGTACAACCTACGAGCAGTACTTC.

The genes are TRBV23-1 and TRBJ2-2; D perhaps matches TRBD1 (5 bases). TRBV23-1 is an ORF; its function is uncertain. With 0 bases removed from V and 9 bases from J, the gap between germline ends came to 11 bases. CDR3 size: 14 residues. The CDR3 nucleotides are TGCGCCAGCAGTCAATCGAAGCAGGGCCGGGAGCTGTTTTTT. This gives the protein CASSQSKQGRELFF.

The rearrangement links TRBV6-5 to TRBJ1-3; D is unclear. Germline V CDR1 and CDR2: MNHEY, SVGAGI. The CDR3 covers 16 residues. Trimming stripped 2 bases from V and 0 bases from J, with 11 bases between. This chain's CDR3 is CASSYRGGVSGNTIYF. Written as DNA, the CDR3 is TGTGCCAGCAGTTACAGAGGCGGCGTCTCTGGAAACACCATATATTTT.

The chain carries TRBV20-1 and TRBJ2-3; D unclear. Germline V gene sequence: CDR1 DFQATT, CDR2 SNEGSKA (reference sequence). CDR3 size: 13 residues. Trimming removed 3 bases at V and 8 bases at J, with 15 bases between. The CDR3 sequence: CSASSPLVGTQYF. DNA of the CDR3: TGCAGTGCTAGTTCGCCGTTAGTGGGTACGCAGTATTTT.

The CDR3: CASSILLGAAVTGQPQHF. Here the CDR3 DNA reads TGTGCCAGTAGTATATTATTGGGGGCTGCGGTGACAGGACAGCCCCAGCATTTT. The chain is built from TRBV19 and TRBJ1-5; D possibly corresponds to TRBD1 (6 bases). The germline CDR1 and CDR2 sequences are LNHDA and SQIVND (reference sequence). V gave up 2 bases and J gave up 7 bases, with 24 bases separating them. CDR3 size: 18 residues.

The gene calls are TRBV2 and TRBJ1-1, with D possibly matching TRBD1 (5 bases). This CDR3 comprises 12 residues. Germline CDR1 reads SNHLY; CDR2 reads FYNNEI. Trimming removed 6 bases at V and 6 bases at J, with 11 bases between. CDR3 in DNA: TGTGCCAGCAGCTTTCAGGGAGCTGAAGCTTTCTTT. Amino acid sequence: CASSFQGAEAFF. The variable domain in full, with the rest retrieved from reference TRBV2 and TRBJ1-1, is EPEVTQTPSHQVTQMGQEVILRCVPISNHLYFYWYRQILGQKVEFLVSFYNNEISEKSEIFDDQFSVERPDGSNFTLKIRSTKLEDSAMYFCASSFQGAEAFFGQGTRLTVV.

The J gene is TRBJ1-4, the V gene TRBV28; 7 bases map to TRBD1. This CDR3 comprises 14 residues. CDR1 MDHEN and CDR2 SYDVKM come from the germline V gene. V lost 8 bases, J lost 7 bases, and 10 bases stayed unmatched. This chain's CDR3 is CASWRGLSGEKLFF. CDR3 nucleotide sequence: TGTGCCAGCTGGAGGGGGCTGAGTGGTGAAAAACTGTTTTTT.

V and J are TRBV2 and TRBJ2-1; possible D gene TRBD1, 6 bases. CDR1 and CDR2 from the germline V gene are SNHLY and FYNNEI. The CDR3 sequence is 13 residues long. Trimming shortened V by 9 bases and J by 0 bases, and 9 bases separated the two germline ends. Here the CDR3 DNA reads TGTGCCAGTCCAGGGGCCTCCTACAATGAGCAGTTCTTC. This gives the protein CASPGASYNEQFF.

This chain joins TRBV12-3 or TRBV12-4 and TRBJ1-2, with D uncertain. This CDR3 region has 10 residues. The V and J ends lost 7 bases and 8 bases respectively, with 8 bases between them. CDR3 nucleotides: TGTGCCAGCATGGGAGGCGGCTACACCTTC. Protein: CASMGGGYTF.